This record covers a single TCR beta chain. The CDR3 is made up of 12 amino acids. Trimming shortened V by 5 bases and J by 4 bases, and 12 bases separated the two germline ends. Germline V gives CDR1 SQVTM, CDR2 ANQGSEA. This record belongs to a study of early T cells in non-severe SARS-CoV-2 infection. One entry per CDR3 protein, called by TCRdb with MiXCR from the 5' RACE reads. The profile shows 50,000 to 60,000 distinct CDR3 sequences, approximately 9.9% of them singletons. The V and J genes are TRBV29-1 and TRBJ2-7; D is perhaps TRBD2 (7 bases). The sequenced sample consisted of whole blood. This receptor was obtained from an adult who was a healthcare worker with PCR-confirmed SARS-CoV-2 infection or an uninfected control (not recorded which). The CDR3 loop is CSVRGGGYEQYF. The CDR3 DNA sequence: TGCAGCGTTCGCGGGGGCGGATACGAGCAGTACTTC.